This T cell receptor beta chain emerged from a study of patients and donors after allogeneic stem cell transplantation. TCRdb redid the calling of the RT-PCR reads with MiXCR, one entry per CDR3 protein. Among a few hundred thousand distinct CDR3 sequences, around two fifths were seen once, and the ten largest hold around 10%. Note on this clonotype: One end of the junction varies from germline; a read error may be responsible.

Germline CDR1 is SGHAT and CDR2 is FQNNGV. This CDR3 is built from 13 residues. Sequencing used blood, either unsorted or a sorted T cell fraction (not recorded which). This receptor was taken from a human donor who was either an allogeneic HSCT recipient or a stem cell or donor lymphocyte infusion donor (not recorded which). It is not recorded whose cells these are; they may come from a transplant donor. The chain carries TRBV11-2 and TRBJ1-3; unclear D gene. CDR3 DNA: TGTGCCAGCAGCTTGGTTGCTGCGAACACCAAATATTTT. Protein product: CASSLVAANTKYF.